Here is one T cell receptor beta chain with its context. Its antigen is not identified. This specimen comes from a study of CD4 T cells in relation to SARS-CoV-2 and coronaviruses. Study as a whole: After less than 11 days of antigen culture, PBMC TCR beta CDR3s were sequenced.

Assay: immunoSEQ multiplex PCR; the TCRdb copy retains only in-frame clones and omits some. The table shows approximately 20,000 clones, with over 70% occurring only once. CDR3 size: 14 residues. The germline gives CDR1 SGHNT, CDR2 YYREEE (reference sequence). V dropped 4 bases and J dropped 8; count of bases not matched to a gene: 9. Before the COVID-19 pandemic, during about 2010-2019, CD4+ T cells were taken from unexposed donors. After nine to ten days of culture, CD4+ T cells were isolated. The sample comprised CD4+ T cells from PBMCs, cultured in vitro. The TCR sequence derives from a human donor in good health. The chain recombines TRBV5-4 with TRBJ1-2; 9 bases match TRBD1. The CDR3 DNA reads as TGTGCCAGCAGCCATTGGACAGGGGCAAGCGGCTACACCTTC. Translation: CASSHWTGASGYTF.